Given below is one TCR beta chain in context. No patient received treatment before thyroid surgery. The data were taken from a study of metastatic and nonmetastatic thyroid tumors. In the source study's methods: Across clinicopathological groups, CDR3 differences served as the basis for building a distant-metastasis classifier for papillary thyroid cancer. TCRdb recomputed clones from the PCR reads via MiXCR. The V and J calls and clone size come from TCRdb's table, not from the authors' own analysis. The sample carries fewer than 20,000 clones, roughly 27% recorded once. Sequencing used tumor tissue. This TCR was sampled from a male donor with papillary thyroid cancer or a benign thyroid nodule (not recorded which). Some clones in this sample may be carry-over from other donors' samples.

This CDR3 is CASSLASGELFF. The CDR3 nucleotides are TGTGCCAGCAGTCTAGCGTCCGGGGAGCTGTTTTTT. This sequence joins TRBV27 and TRBJ2-2, with D possibly being TRBD2 (6 bases). The CDR3 contains 12 residues. From germline, CDR1 is MNHEY and CDR2 SMNVEV (reference sequence). Trimming left V 5 bases short and J 6 bases short, with 7 bases between.